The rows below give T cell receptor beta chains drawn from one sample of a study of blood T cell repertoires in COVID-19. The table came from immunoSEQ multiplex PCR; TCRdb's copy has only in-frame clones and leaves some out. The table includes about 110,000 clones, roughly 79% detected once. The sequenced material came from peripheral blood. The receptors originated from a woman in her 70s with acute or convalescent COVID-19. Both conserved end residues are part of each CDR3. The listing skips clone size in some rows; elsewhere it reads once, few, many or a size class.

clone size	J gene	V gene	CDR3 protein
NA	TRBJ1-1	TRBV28	CASSSPPGQGEAFF
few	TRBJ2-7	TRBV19	CASSTTTSGRAYEQYF
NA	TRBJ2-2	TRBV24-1	CATSDPNTGELFF
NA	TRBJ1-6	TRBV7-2	CASSLIGGVSPLHF
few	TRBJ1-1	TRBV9	CASSVAGQDTEAFF
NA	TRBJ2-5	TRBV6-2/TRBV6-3	CASSLSTWETQYF
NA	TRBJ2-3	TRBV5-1	CASSSATGADTQYF
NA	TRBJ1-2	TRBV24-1	CATSDANYGYTF
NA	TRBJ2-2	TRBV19	CASSTRLASGGTGELFF
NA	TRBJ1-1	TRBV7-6	CASSRTGGATEAFF
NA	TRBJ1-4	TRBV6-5	CASRPTGGGNEKLFF
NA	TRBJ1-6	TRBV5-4	CASSLGGTGGLPLHF
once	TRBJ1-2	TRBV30	CAWSVQGGVRWTF
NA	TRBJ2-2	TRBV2	CASSDQGRNTGELFF
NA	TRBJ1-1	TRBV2	CASSGTGGEAFF
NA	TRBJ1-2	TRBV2	CASSEIGQLYGYTF
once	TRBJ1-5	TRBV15	CATSSGQGLNQPQHF
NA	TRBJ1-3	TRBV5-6	CASSLDIGGGNTIYF
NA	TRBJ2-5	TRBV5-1	CASSLDSGQETQYF
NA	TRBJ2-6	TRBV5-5	CASSYRVVTGGSGANVLTF
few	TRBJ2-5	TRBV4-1	CASSQLRTLQETQYF
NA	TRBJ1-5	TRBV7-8	CASSLDGTASPQHF
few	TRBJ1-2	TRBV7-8	CASSLDVGGYTF
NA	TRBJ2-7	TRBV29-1	CSVGTGSSYEQYF
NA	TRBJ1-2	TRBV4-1	CASSQDIFTFGYTF
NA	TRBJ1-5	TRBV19	CASSTDRSLGQPQHF
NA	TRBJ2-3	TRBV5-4	CASSLGQGFTDTQYF
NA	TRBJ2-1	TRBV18	CASSPQGSYNEQFF
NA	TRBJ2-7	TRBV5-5	CASAPVNRDEQYF